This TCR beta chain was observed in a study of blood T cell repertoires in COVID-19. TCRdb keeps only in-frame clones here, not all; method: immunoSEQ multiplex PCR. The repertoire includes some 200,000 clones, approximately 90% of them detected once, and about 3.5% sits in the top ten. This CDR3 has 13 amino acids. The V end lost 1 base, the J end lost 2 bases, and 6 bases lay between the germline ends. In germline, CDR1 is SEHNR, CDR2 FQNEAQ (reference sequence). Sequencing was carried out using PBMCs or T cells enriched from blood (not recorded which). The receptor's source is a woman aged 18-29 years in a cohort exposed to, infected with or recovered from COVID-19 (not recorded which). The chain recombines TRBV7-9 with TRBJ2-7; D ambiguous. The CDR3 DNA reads TGTGCCAGCAGCTTAGAGACAACCTACGAGCAGTACTTC. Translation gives CASSLETTYEQYF.